A selection of T cell receptor beta chains follows, all from one sample in a study of T cells after yellow fever vaccination. TCRdb fed the 5' RACE reads into MiXCR, producing one record per CDR3 protein. The sample records hundreds of thousands of distinct CDR3 sequences, around 19% being singletons. The source material was PBMCs, sampled before the yellow fever booster vaccination. The source is a man aged 18 to 30 who received the YFV17D yellow fever vaccine. Both conserved end residues are part of each CDR3. A D gene is named only where the DNA matches it firmly. Clone size, where shown, is once, few, many, or a class for clones that have expanded.

>TRBV6-5|NA|TRBJ2-2|NA|15
CASSYESSGTGELFF
TGTGCCAGCAGTTACGAGTCTAGTGGGACCGGGGAGCTGTTTTTT
>TRBV25-1|TRBD1|TRBJ1-2|NA|12
CANLGTGGGYTF
TGTGCCAACTTAGGGACAGGGGGCGGCTACACCTTC
>TRBV18|NA|TRBJ1-5|NA|15
CASSPPGGSNQPQHF
TGTGCCAGCTCACCACCGGGGGGAAGCAATCAGCCCCAGCATTTT
>TRBV18|TRBD1|TRBJ1-6|many|14
CASSFDRDKLPLHF
TGTGCCAGCTCTTTCGACAGGGATAAGCTACCCCTCCACTTT
>TRBV10-3|TRBD2|TRBJ2-2|NA|15
CAISLSGGTTGELFF
TGTGCCATCAGTCTTAGCGGGGGCACCACCGGGGAGCTGTTTTTT
>TRBV9|NA|TRBJ1-2|few|15
CASSERGALDYGYTF
TGTGCCAGCAGCGAACGGGGGGCGCTTGATTATGGCTACACCTTC
>TRBV7-2|TRBD1|TRBJ1-2|few|13
CASRSRQGNGYTF
TGTGCCAGCAGATCCCGACAGGGGAATGGCTACACCTTC
>TRBV2|NA|TRBJ2-5|NA|13
CASSAAIQETQYF
TGTGCCAGCAGTGCGGCTATCCAAGAGACCCAGTACTTC
>TRBV14|NA|TRBJ2-6|NA|17
CASSQAPAPSGANVLTF
TGTGCCAGCAGCCAAGCTCCAGCACCCTCTGGGGCCAACGTCCTGACTTTC
>TRBV20-1|NA|TRBJ1-2|few|16
CSARDRAGSELVGYTF
TGCAGTGCTAGAGATCGGGCGGGGAGTGAACTGGTTGGCTACACCTTC
>TRBV7-2|TRBD2|TRBJ2-7|NA|14
CASSPYMEASGPYF
TGTGCCAGCAGCCCCTATATGGAGGCTAGCGGACCTTACTTC
>TRBV29-1|TRBD2|TRBJ2-3|NA|15
CSAGTSGGSSDTQYF
TGCAGCGCAGGGACTAGCGGGGGTAGTTCAGATACGCAGTATTTT
>TRBV12-3/TRBV12-4|NA|TRBJ2-5|few|15
CASSLSAGTPETQYF
TGTGCCAGCAGTTTGAGCGCAGGAACTCCGGAGACCCAGTACTTC
>TRBV4-3|NA|TRBJ1-2|NA|14
CASSQEQGSGGYTF
TGCGCCAGCAGCCAAGAGCAGGGTAGCGGGGGCTACACCTTC
>TRBV20-1|NA|TRBJ1-1|few|13
CSARDAPGTEAFF
TGCAGTGCTAGAGATGCCCCGGGCACTGAAGCTTTCTTT
>TRBV5-5|TRBD1|TRBJ1-2|NA|16
CASSLGQGGVYYGYTF
TGTGCCAGCAGCTTGGGACAGGGGGGCGTCTACTATGGCTACACCTTC
>TRBV29-1|NA|TRBJ1-1|few|10
CSAAGEAAFF
TGCAGCGCTGCAGGGGAGGCAGCTTTCTTT
>TRBV10-2|NA|TRBJ1-1|NA|12
CASRTENTEAFF
TGCGCCAGCAGGACAGAGAACACTGAAGCTTTCTTT
>TRBV6-6|TRBD1|TRBJ1-1|few|14
CACKIGQANTEAFF
TGTGCCTGCAAAATCGGACAGGCGAACACTGAAGCTTTCTTT
>TRBV24-1|NA|TRBJ2-3|few|11
CATMGAGTQYF
TGTGCCACCATGGGGGCAGGTACGCAGTATTTT
>TRBV5-6|NA|TRBJ2-5|once|14
CASSLAPGGGTQYF
TGTGCCAGCAGCTTGGCTCCGGGTGGAGGGACCCAGTACTTC
>TRBV6-2/TRBV6-3|TRBD2|TRBJ2-1|many|11
CASSRGGEQFF
TGTGCCAGCTCGCGGGGGGGTGAGCAGTTCTTC
>TRBV10-3|NA|TRBJ1-2|NA|14
CAIRSERAGSGYTF
TGTGCCATCAGATCCGAGAGGGCTGGATCCGGCTACACCTTC
>TRBV7-2|NA|TRBJ2-4|NA|15
CASSSPQYGGNIQYF
TGTGCCAGCAGTTCCCCTCAGTATGGGGGAAACATTCAGTACTTC
>TRBV9|NA|TRBJ2-3|few|15
CASSVGPQLGDTQYF
TGTGCCAGCAGCGTAGGACCTCAGTTGGGAGATACGCAGTATTTT
>TRBV5-6|TRBD1|TRBJ1-5|NA|17
CASSLAGGRGGNQPQHF
TGTGCCAGCAGCTTGGCTGGCGGCAGGGGGGGCAATCAGCCCCAGCATTTT
>TRBV6-6|NA|TRBJ1-5|NA|16
CASTNIGGYSNQPQHF
TGTGCCAGCACCAACATTGGGGGATATAGCAATCAGCCCCAGCATTTT